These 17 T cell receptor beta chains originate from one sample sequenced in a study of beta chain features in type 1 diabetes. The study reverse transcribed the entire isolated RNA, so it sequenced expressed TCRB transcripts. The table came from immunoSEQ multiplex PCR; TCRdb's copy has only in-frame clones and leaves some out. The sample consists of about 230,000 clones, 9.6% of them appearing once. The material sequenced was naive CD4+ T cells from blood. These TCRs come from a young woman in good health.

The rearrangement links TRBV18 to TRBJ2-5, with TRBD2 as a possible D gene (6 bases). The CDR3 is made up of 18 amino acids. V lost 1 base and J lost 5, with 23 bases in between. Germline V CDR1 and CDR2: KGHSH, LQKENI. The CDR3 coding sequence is TGTGCCAGCTCACCACTACCCGCCGTGGGCGGGAAAGATGAGACCCAGTACTTC. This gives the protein CASSPLPAVGGKDETQYF.

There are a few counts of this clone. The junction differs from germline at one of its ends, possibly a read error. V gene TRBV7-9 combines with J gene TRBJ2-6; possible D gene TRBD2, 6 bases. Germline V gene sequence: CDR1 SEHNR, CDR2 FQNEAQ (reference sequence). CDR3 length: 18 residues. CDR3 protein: CASSTRSGVKGGVNVLTF. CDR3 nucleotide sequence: TGTGCCAGCAGCACCAGATCGGGGGTCAAAGGTGGGGTCAACGTCCTGACTTTC.

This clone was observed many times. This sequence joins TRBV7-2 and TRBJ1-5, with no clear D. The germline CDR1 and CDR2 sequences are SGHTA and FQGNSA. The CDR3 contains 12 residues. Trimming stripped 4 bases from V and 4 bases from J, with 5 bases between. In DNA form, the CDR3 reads TGTGCCAGCAGCTCTAATAATCAGCCCCAGCATTTT. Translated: CASSSNNQPQHF.

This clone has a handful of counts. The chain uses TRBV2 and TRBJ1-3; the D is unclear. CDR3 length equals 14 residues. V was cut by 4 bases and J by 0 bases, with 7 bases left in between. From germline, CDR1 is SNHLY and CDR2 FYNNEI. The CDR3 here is CASSAASSGNTIYF. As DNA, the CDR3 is TGTGCCAGCAGTGCCGCCAGCTCTGGAAACACCATATATTTT.

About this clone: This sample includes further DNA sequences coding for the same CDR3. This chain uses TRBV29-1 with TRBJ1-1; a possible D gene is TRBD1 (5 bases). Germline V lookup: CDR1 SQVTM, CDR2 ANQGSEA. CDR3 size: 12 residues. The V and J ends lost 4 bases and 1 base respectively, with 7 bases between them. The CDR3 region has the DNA TGCAGCGTTGTAGGACAGAACACTGAAGCTTTCTTT. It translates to CSVVGQNTEAFF.

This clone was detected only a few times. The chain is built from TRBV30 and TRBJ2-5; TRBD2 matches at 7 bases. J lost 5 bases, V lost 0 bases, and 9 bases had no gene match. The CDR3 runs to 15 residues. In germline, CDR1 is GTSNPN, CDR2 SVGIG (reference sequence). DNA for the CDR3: TGTGCCTGGAGTGTTCTTGGGGGGGTTGGGGAGACCCAGTACTTC. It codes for CAWSVLGGVGETQYF.

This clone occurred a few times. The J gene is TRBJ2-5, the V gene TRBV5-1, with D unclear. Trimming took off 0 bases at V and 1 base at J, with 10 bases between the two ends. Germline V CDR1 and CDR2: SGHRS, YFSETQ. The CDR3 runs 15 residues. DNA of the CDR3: TGCGCCAGCAGCTTGGGGGCAGTCACCCAAGAGACCCAGTACTTC. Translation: CASSLGAVTQETQYF.

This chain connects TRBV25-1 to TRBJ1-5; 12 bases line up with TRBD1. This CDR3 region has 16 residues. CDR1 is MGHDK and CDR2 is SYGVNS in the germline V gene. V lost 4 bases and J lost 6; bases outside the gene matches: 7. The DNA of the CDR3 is TGTGCCAGCAGTGCTCACTCGGGACAGGGGGCTCAGCCCCAGCATTTT. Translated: CASSAHSGQGAQPQHF.

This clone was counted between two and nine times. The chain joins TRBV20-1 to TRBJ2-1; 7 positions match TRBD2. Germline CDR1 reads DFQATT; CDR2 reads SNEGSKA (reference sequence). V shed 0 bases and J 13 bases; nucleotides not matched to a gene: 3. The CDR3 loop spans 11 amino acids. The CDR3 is CSARDGRVQFF. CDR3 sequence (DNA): TGCAGTGCTAGAGATGGGAGGGTTCAGTTCTTC.

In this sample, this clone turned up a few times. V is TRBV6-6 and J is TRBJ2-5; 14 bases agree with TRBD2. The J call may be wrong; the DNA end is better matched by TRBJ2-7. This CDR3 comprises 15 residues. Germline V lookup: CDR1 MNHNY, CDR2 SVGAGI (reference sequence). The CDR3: CASSSGLAGVSEQYF. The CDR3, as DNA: TGTGCCAGCAGTTCGGGACTAGCGGGAGTAAGCGAGCAGTACTTC.

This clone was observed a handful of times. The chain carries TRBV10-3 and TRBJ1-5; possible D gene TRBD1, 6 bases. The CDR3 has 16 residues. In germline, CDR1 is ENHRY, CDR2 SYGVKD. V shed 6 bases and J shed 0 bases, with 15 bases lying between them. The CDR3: CAIRAGDKYSNQPQHF. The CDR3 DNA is TGTGCCATCAGGGCAGGGGACAAGTATAGCAATCAGCCCCAGCATTTT.

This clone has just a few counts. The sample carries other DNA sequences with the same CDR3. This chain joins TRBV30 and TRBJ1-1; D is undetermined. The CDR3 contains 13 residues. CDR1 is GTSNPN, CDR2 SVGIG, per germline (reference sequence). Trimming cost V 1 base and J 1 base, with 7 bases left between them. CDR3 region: CAWSAGRNTEAFF. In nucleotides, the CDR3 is TGTGCCTGGAGTGCCGGGAGGAACACTGAAGCTTTCTTT.

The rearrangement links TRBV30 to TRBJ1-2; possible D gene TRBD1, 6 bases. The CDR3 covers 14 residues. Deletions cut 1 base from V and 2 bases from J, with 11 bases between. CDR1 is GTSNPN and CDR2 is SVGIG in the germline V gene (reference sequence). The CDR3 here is CAWSATDRNYGYTF. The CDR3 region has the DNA TGTGCCTGGAGTGCAACCGACAGGAACTATGGCTACACCTTC. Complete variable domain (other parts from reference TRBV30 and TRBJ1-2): SQTIHQWPATLVQPVGSPLSLECTVEGTSNPNLYWYRQAAGRGLQLLFYSVGIGQISSEVPQNLSASRPQDRQFILSSKKLLLSDSGFYLCAWSATDRNYGYTFGSGTRLTVV.

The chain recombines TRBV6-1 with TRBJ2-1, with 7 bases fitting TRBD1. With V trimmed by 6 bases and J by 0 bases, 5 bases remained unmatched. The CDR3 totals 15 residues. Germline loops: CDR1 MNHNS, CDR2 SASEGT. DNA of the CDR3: TGTGCCAGCAGCTCACAGGGGAGCTCCTACAATGAGCAGTTCTTC. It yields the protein CASSSQGSSYNEQFF.

CDR3 sequence reads: CASSDTPGYGYTF. The CDR3 coding sequence is TGTGCCAGCAGTGACACGCCGGGCTATGGCTACACCTTC. The genes are TRBV6-1 and TRBJ1-2, with unresolved D. Germline CDR1 is MNHNS and CDR2 is SASEGT. V shed 3 bases and J shed 4 bases, with 9 bases lying between them. CDR3 size: 13 residues.

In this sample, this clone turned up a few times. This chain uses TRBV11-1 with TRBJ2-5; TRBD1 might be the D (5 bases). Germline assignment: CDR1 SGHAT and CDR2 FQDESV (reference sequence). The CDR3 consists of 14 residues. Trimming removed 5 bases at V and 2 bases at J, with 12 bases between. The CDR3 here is CASSPRQPQETQYF. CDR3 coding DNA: TGTGCCAGCAGCCCCCGACAGCCTCAAGAGACCCAGTACTTC. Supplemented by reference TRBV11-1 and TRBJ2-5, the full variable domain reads EAEVAQSPRYKITEKSQAVAFWCDPISGHATLYWYRQILGQGPELLVQFQDESVVDDSQLPKDRFSAERLKGVDSTLKIQPAELGDSAMYLCASSPRQPQETQYFGPGTRLLVL.

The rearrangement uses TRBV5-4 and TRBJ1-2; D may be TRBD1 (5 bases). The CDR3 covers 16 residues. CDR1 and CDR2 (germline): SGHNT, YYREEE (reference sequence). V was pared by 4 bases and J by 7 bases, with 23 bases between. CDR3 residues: CASSTSPSGYPFGYTF. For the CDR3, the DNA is TGTGCCAGCAGCACCTCGCCCTCAGGGTATCCGTTTGGCTACACCTTC.